Listed below are T cell receptor beta chains from one sample, sequenced in a study of blood T cell repertoires in COVID-19. Generated by immunoSEQ multiplex PCR, the TCRdb table keeps only in-frame clones and is missing some. Of about 230,000 clones in the sample, 88% were seen once. Source material: PBMCs or T cells enriched from blood (not recorded which). These receptors were collected from a woman younger than 45 who had been exposed to COVID-19. CDR3s include the opening cysteine and the closing phenylalanine or tryptophan. A D gene is named only where the DNA matches it firmly. Some rows mark clone size as missing; the rest say once, few, many or name a class of expanded clone.

d_call: TRBD1; v_call: TRBV5-1; cdr3_length: 17; clone_size: .; j_call: TRBJ2-5; cdr3_aa: CASSSRDRGRIRETQYF; cdr3_nt: TGCGCCAGCAGCTCCCGGGACAGGGGGCGCATTCGGGAGACCCAGTACTTC
d_call: .; v_call: TRBV2; cdr3_length: 13; clone_size: few; j_call: TRBJ1-2; cdr3_aa: CASSGQGSYGYTF; cdr3_nt: TGTGCCAGCAGTGGGCAGGGCAGCTATGGCTACACCTTC
d_call: TRBD2; v_call: TRBV27; cdr3_length: 17; clone_size: .; j_call: TRBJ2-3; cdr3_aa: CASSFRSGGRRLDTQYF; cdr3_nt: TGTGCCAGCAGTTTCCGTTCGGGGGGGCGAAGGCTAGATACGCAGTATTTT
d_call: TRBD2; v_call: TRBV5-4; cdr3_length: 16; clone_size: .; j_call: TRBJ2-7; cdr3_aa: CASSLPGGLAPSEQYF; cdr3_nt: TGTGCCAGCAGCTTACCCGGAGGACTAGCCCCCAGCGAGCAGTACTTC
d_call: TRBD1; v_call: TRBV5-1; cdr3_length: 15; clone_size: few; j_call: TRBJ2-7; cdr3_aa: CASSPSGTVPYEQYF; cdr3_nt: TGCGCCAGCAGCCCGTCGGGGACAGTACCCTACGAGCAGTACTTC
d_call: .; v_call: TRBV3-1/TRBV3-2; cdr3_length: 16; clone_size: .; j_call: TRBJ1-3; cdr3_aa: CASSQDGRGVGNTIYF; cdr3_nt: TGTGCCAGCAGCCAAGATGGGCGGGGAGTCGGAAACACCATATATTTT
d_call: TRBD2; v_call: TRBV18; cdr3_length: 15; clone_size: .; j_call: TRBJ2-5; cdr3_aa: CASSPAGGGRATQYF; cdr3_nt: TGTGCCAGCTCACCAGCGGGAGGGGGCCGGGCGACCCAGTACTTC
d_call: TRBD1; v_call: TRBV5-4; cdr3_length: 17; clone_size: .; j_call: TRBJ1-2; cdr3_aa: CASSLDYWDSVNYGYTF; cdr3_nt: TGTGCCAGCAGCTTGGATTATTGGGACAGCGTTAACTATGGCTACACCTTC
d_call: .; v_call: TRBV7-9; cdr3_length: 13; clone_size: .; j_call: TRBJ1-1; cdr3_aa: CASSPYTSWEAFF; cdr3_nt: TGTGCCAGCAGCCCGTATACATCCTGGGAGGCTTTCTTT
d_call: .; v_call: TRBV6-5; cdr3_length: 12; clone_size: .; j_call: TRBJ2-5; cdr3_aa: CASGDFQETQYF; cdr3_nt: TGTGCCAGCGGGGACTTCCAAGAGACCCAGTACTTC
d_call: TRBD2; v_call: TRBV5-8; cdr3_length: 18; clone_size: .; j_call: TRBJ2-3; cdr3_aa: CASSLSAYPGLAADTQYF; cdr3_nt: TGTGCCAGCAGCTTGTCTGCCTACCCGGGACTAGCGGCAGATACGCAGTATTTT
d_call: .; v_call: TRBV11-3; cdr3_length: 12; clone_size: .; j_call: TRBJ1-1; cdr3_aa: CASKTPNTEAFF; cdr3_nt: TGTGCCAGTAAGACTCCGAACACTGAAGCTTTCTTT
d_call: TRBD1; v_call: TRBV5-5; cdr3_length: 18; clone_size: .; j_call: TRBJ2-6; cdr3_aa: CASRPAGGGTSGANVLTF; cdr3_nt: TGTGCCAGCAGACCAGCAGGGGGCGGAACCTCTGGGGCCAACGTCCTGACTTTC
d_call: .; v_call: TRBV19; cdr3_length: 16; clone_size: .; j_call: TRBJ2-2; cdr3_aa: CASSSGGGARTGELFF; cdr3_nt: TGTGCCAGTAGTTCTGGAGGGGGCGCAAGGACCGGGGAGCTGTTTTTT
d_call: .; v_call: TRBV6-5; cdr3_length: 10; clone_size: few; j_call: TRBJ1-5; cdr3_aa: CASGRQPQHF; cdr3_nt: TGTGCCAGCGGTAGACAGCCCCAGCATTTT
d_call: .; v_call: TRBV19; cdr3_length: 13; clone_size: once; j_call: TRBJ2-1; cdr3_aa: CASSILAVNEQFF; cdr3_nt: TGTGCCAGTAGTATATTAGCTGTCAATGAGCAGTTCTTC
d_call: .; v_call: TRBV28; cdr3_length: 13; clone_size: .; j_call: TRBJ1-1; cdr3_aa: CASSSAMNTEAFF; cdr3_nt: TGTGCCAGCAGTTCTGCGATGAACACTGAAGCTTTCTTT
d_call: .; v_call: TRBV28; cdr3_length: 14; clone_size: .; j_call: TRBJ1-4; cdr3_aa: CASSGGRSNEKLFF; cdr3_nt: TGTGCCAGCAGTGGGGGCAGGTCTAATGAAAAACTGTTTTTT
d_call: TRBD1; v_call: TRBV28; cdr3_length: 17; clone_size: .; j_call: TRBJ1-1; cdr3_aa: CASSTEGTGGAGAEAFF; cdr3_nt: TGTGCCAGCAGCACCGAAGGGACAGGGGGCGCGGGTGCTGAAGCTTTCTTT
d_call: .; v_call: TRBV5-5; cdr3_length: 14; clone_size: .; j_call: TRBJ1-2; cdr3_aa: CASSKQVPNHGYTF; cdr3_nt: TGTGCCAGCAGCAAACAGGTTCCAAATCATGGCTACACCTTC
d_call: .; v_call: TRBV2; cdr3_length: 16; clone_size: .; j_call: TRBJ1-4; cdr3_aa: CASSGGPGLTNEKLFF; cdr3_nt: TGTGCCAGCAGCGGAGGGCCGGGGCTTACTAATGAAAAACTGTTTTTT
d_call: .; v_call: TRBV10-3; cdr3_length: 13; clone_size: .; j_call: TRBJ2-2; cdr3_aa: CAISLTQGGELFF; cdr3_nt: TGTGCCATCAGTCTAACACAGGGCGGGGAGCTGTTTTTT
d_call: .; v_call: TRBV6-5; cdr3_length: 14; clone_size: .; j_call: TRBJ1-4; cdr3_aa: CASRGVGSNEKLFF; cdr3_nt: TGTGCCAGCAGAGGGGTTGGGTCTAATGAAAAACTGTTTTTT
d_call: .; v_call: TRBV18; cdr3_length: 17; clone_size: .; j_call: TRBJ1-1; cdr3_aa: CASSPRGKALWGTEAFF; cdr3_nt: TGTGCCAGCTCACCAAGGGGCAAGGCTTTATGGGGCACTGAAGCTTTCTTT
d_call: TRBD2; v_call: TRBV25-1; cdr3_length: 15; clone_size: .; j_call: TRBJ2-3; cdr3_aa: CASTIAGEYTDTQYF; cdr3_nt: TGTGCCAGCACTATAGCGGGAGAGTACACAGATACGCAGTATTTT
d_call: TRBD1; v_call: TRBV19; cdr3_length: 14; clone_size: once; j_call: TRBJ2-5; cdr3_aa: CASSIVGGGETQYF; cdr3_nt: TGTGCCAGTAGTATAGTAGGGGGCGGTGAGACCCAGTACTTC
d_call: TRBD2; v_call: TRBV6-5; cdr3_length: 15; clone_size: .; j_call: TRBJ2-3; cdr3_aa: CASRVGLAGTDTQYF; cdr3_nt: TGTGCCAGCAGAGTCGGACTAGCGGGCACAGATACGCAGTATTTT